These 21 T cell receptor beta chains share one sample of origin, sequenced in a study of blood T cell repertoires in COVID-19. The table came from immunoSEQ multiplex PCR; TCRdb's copy has only in-frame clones and leaves some out. The sample lists 97,000 or so clones, about nine tenths occurring once. Sequencing used peripheral blood. Receptors were obtained from a middle-aged man with acute or convalescent COVID-19.

The chain combines TRBV7-2 with TRBJ2-7, with TRBD2 matching 7 bases. Germline assignment: CDR1 SGHTA and CDR2 FQGNSA. There are 15 residues in the CDR3. V was pared by 4 bases and J by 9 bases, with 15 bases of the junction left unmatched. CDR3 residues: CASSSSGGGFAVQYF. Written as DNA, the CDR3 is TGTGCCAGCAGCTCCTCTGGGGGGGGATTCGCGGTGCAGTACTTC.

This chain uses TRBV6-5 with TRBJ2-1; the D is unclear. The CDR3 has 12 amino acids. Per the germline V gene, CDR1 is MNHEY and CDR2 is SVGAGI. V was cut by 7 bases and J by 10 bases, with 14 bases left in between. The CDR3 bases are TGTGCCAGCACCCAAATAGCTGGGGAGCAGTTCTTC. It codes for CASTQIAGEQFF.

The J gene is TRBJ2-3, the V gene TRBV6-6, with D perhaps matching TRBD2 (6 bases). Deletions cut 6 bases from V and 7 bases from J, with 23 bases between. The CDR3 spans 16 residues. The germline V gene encodes CDR1 MNHNY and CDR2 SVGAGI (reference sequence). CDR3 sequence: CASRTPPGGEGNTQYF. CDR3 nucleotide sequence: TGTGCCAGCAGAACCCCCCCCGGGGGAGAAGGAAATACGCAGTATTTT.

The chain links TRBV7-9 to TRBJ2-5; unclear D gene. Germline CDR1 is SEHNR and CDR2 is FQNEAQ (reference sequence). Trimming left V 7 bases short and J 5 bases short, with 8 bases between. This CDR3 is built from 11 residues. CDR3 region: CASTAEETQYF. The CDR3 DNA reads as TGTGCCAGCACCGCCGAGGAGACCCAGTACTTC.

The chain combines TRBV3-1 (or the pseudogene TRBV3-2) with TRBJ2-5, with 10 bases lining up with TRBD2. The CDR3 is 15 residues long. The germline gives CDR1 LGHDT, CDR2 YNNKEL (reference sequence). V shed 4 bases, J shed 4 bases, and the junction held 6 bases outside the gene matches. The CDR3 loop reads CASSRPSGSGETQYF. For the CDR3, the DNA is TGTGCCAGCAGCCGCCCTAGCGGGAGCGGAGAGACCCAGTACTTC.

This clone has just one count. The chain carries TRBV12-5 and TRBJ2-7; possibly TRBD2 for D (6 bases). The germline V gene encodes CDR1 LGHNT and CDR2 FRNRAP. The CDR3 is 16 residues long. Between the trimmed V and J ends, which lost 1 base and 2 bases, there was a span of 15 bases. CDR3 sequence (DNA): TGTGCTAGTGGTTTGGCACCGGGACTGAAACCCTACGAGCAGTACTTC. This sequence encodes CASGLAPGLKPYEQYF.

The chain is built from TRBV10-3 and TRBJ1-5, with TRBD1 matching 7 bases. Germline CDR1 ENHRY, CDR2 SYGVKD. The CDR3 totals 14 residues. V lost 6 bases to trimming and J lost 3 bases; unmatched junction nucleotides: 5. The DNA of the CDR3 is TGTGCCATCAGCACAGGGGACCCCAATCAGCCCCAGCATTTT. Translating it yields CAISTGDPNQPQHF.

V usage is TRBV19 and J usage is TRBJ2-7; unclear D gene. There are 12 residues in the CDR3. Germline V gives CDR1 LNHDA, CDR2 SQIVND (reference sequence). The ends were cut back, 5 bases at V and 3 bases at J, with 8 bases in the middle. DNA of the CDR3: TGTGCCAGTAGTCCTACGGGCTACGAGCAGTACTTC. Translation gives CASSPTGYEQYF.

This sequence joins TRBV9 and TRBJ2-3, with 8 bases lining up with TRBD2. The trim removed 10 bases at V and 5 bases at J, leaving 9 bases unmatched. CDR1 and CDR2 (germline): SGDLS, YYNGEE. CDR3 length: 13 residues. The DNA of the CDR3 is TGTGCCTCAGAAGCGGGAGTAGGAGATACGCAGTATTTT. Amino acid sequence: CASEAGVGDTQYF.

The chain recombines TRBV19 with TRBJ1-5; the match to TRBD1 covers 8 bases. The length of the CDR3 is 16 residues. The V and J ends lost 3 bases and 2 bases, in that order; junction bases with no gene match: 6. Germline V gene data show CDR1 as LNHDA and CDR2 as SQIVND (reference sequence). The CDR3 region is CASSIRKGQGNQPQHF. The CDR3 region has the DNA TGTGCCAGTAGTATTAGAAAGGGACAGGGCAATCAGCCCCAGCATTTT.

This rearrangement joins TRBV5-5 to TRBJ2-7; a possible D gene is TRBD2 (6 bases). Trimming took 5 bases from V and 6 from J, leaving 18 bases between them. Germline V gene lookup returns CDR1 SGHKS and CDR2 YYEKEE (reference sequence). The CDR3 sequence is 14 residues long. CDR3 DNA: TGTGCCAGCAGTGGGCTGGCGGGGTGGTCCGAGCAGTACTTC. It yields the protein CASSGLAGWSEQYF.

In its sample, this clone was seen once. The V call is TRBV12-3 or TRBV12-4, the J call TRBJ2-5; the D is unclear. The CDR3 runs to 11 residues. The V end was cut by 3 bases, the J end by 3 bases, with 2 bases between. CDR3 sequence reads: CASSFKETQYF. The DNA of the CDR3 is TGTGCCAGCAGTTTTAAAGAGACCCAGTACTTC.

The V and J genes are TRBV7-9 and TRBJ1-4, with unresolved D. Trimming removed 1 base at V and 0 bases at J, with 6 bases between. The CDR3 consists of 15 residues. Germline V gives CDR1 SEHNR, CDR2 FQNEAQ (reference sequence). The CDR3 protein is CASSLGRSTNEKLFF. CDR3 coding DNA: TGTGCCAGCAGCTTAGGGAGATCAACTAATGAAAAACTGTTTTTT.

This clone was detected only a few times. The chain couples TRBV12-5 to TRBJ2-5, with 10 bases lining up with TRBD1. The germline V gene has CDR1 LGHNT and CDR2 FRNRAP. The V gene end was trimmed by 4 bases and the J gene end by 4 bases; junction bases not matched to a gene: 6. The CDR3 contains 15 residues. This CDR3 is CASGSGTGDRETQYF. The CDR3 region has the DNA TGTGCTAGTGGTTCCGGGACAGGGGATCGAGAGACCCAGTACTTC.

J is TRBJ1-2 and V is TRBV20-1, with D hard to call. V was cut by 3 bases and J by 1 base, with 21 bases left in between. The V gene's germline CDR1 is DFQATT and CDR2 SNEGSKA (reference sequence). The CDR3 runs 17 residues. The CDR3 loop reads CSASFPRNDTYNYGYTF. The CDR3 nucleotides read TGCAGTGCTAGTTTTCCAAGGAACGACACCTATAACTATGGCTACACCTTC.

This clone was detected only once. The rearrangement links TRBV30 to TRBJ1-6; tentatively, D is TRBD1 (5 bases). Germline V gene lookup returns CDR1 GTSNPN and CDR2 SVGIG (reference sequence). The CDR3 covers 14 residues. V gave up 0 bases and J gave up 7 bases, with 10 bases separating them. The DNA for the CDR3 is TGTGCCTGGAGTGTAGACAGAAGGAATTCACCCCTCCACTTT. Its translation is CAWSVDRRNSPLHF.

The genes are TRBV29-1 and TRBJ2-3, with no clear D. This CDR3 has 13 residues. The ends were cut back, 6 bases at V and 0 bases at J, with 10 bases in the middle. CDR1 and CDR2 from the germline V gene are SQVTM and ANQGSEA. This CDR3 reads CSVPWASTDTQYF. CDR3 in DNA: TGCAGCGTCCCCTGGGCTAGCACAGATACGCAGTATTTT.

The chain links TRBV19 to TRBJ2-6; D is uncertain. The CDR3 sequence is 12 residues long. CDR1 and CDR2 from the germline V gene are LNHDA and SQIVND (reference sequence). The V gene lost 7 bases and the J gene lost 4 bases, with 5 bases spanning the gap. DNA of the CDR3: TGTGCCAGTACCCAGGGGGCCAACGTCCTGACTTTC. Translated, it gives CASTQGANVLTF. The whole variable domain, filled in from reference TRBV19 and TRBJ2-6, reads DGGITQSPKYLFRKEGQNVTLSCEQNLNHDAMYWYRQDPGQGLRLIYYSQIVNDFQKGDIAEGYSVSREKKESFPLTVTSAQKNPTAFYLCASTQGANVLTFGAGSRLTVL.

The chain has TRBV6-6 and TRBJ2-3; D is unclear. Germline V gives CDR1 MNHNY, CDR2 SVGAGI (reference sequence). V dropped 6 bases and J dropped 0 bases, with 16 bases sitting between them. The length of the CDR3 is 16 residues. The CDR3, as DNA: TGTGCCAGCAGCCTTACAACAGCTCCGAGCACAGATACGCAGTATTTT. Its translation is CASSLTTAPSTDTQYF.

This rearrangement joins TRBV10-3 to TRBJ1-2, with 11 bases aligning to TRBD1. V shed 4 bases, J shed 6 bases, and the junction held 4 bases outside the gene matches. This CDR3 has 14 amino acids. Germline CDR1 ENHRY, CDR2 SYGVKD. The DNA for the CDR3 is TGTGCCATCAGTGCCAGGACAGGGGGCGATGGCTACACCTTC. Protein: CAISARTGGDGYTF.

The J gene is TRBJ2-1, the V gene TRBV11-2; 7 bases match TRBD2. This CDR3 has 12 amino acids. Trimming cost V 4 bases and J 9 bases; bases outside gene matches: 3. CDR1 SGHAT and CDR2 FQNNGV come from the germline V gene. In DNA, the CDR3 is TGTGCCAGCAGCTGGGAGGGGACTGAGCAGTTCTTC. Encoded protein: CASSWEGTEQFF.